The 29 T cell receptor beta chains reported below all come from one sample, sequenced in a study of blood T cell repertoires in COVID-19. Method: immunoSEQ multiplex PCR; TCRdb's copy keeps in-frame clones and lacks some. The table records 250,000 or so clones, 88% of them present only once. Sequenced material: peripheral blood. The source is a woman in her fifties or sixties with acute or convalescent COVID-19.

This clone was counted between two and nine times. The genes are TRBV18 and TRBJ2-7, with 9 bases aligning to TRBD1. CDR1 KGHSH and CDR2 LQKENI come from the germline V gene. The CDR3 has 14 amino acids. Losses at the gene ends were 3 bases for V and 6 bases for J; bases not matched to a gene: 6. CDR3 loop: CASSPSGQGSEQYF. CDR3 in DNA: TGTGCCAGCTCACCGTCGGGACAGGGTTCCGAGCAGTACTTC.

Concerning this clone: An end of the junction differs from the germline gene, which may be a read error. The chain recombines TRBV6-5 with TRBJ2-3, with unresolved D. The germline CDR1 and CDR2 sequences are MNHEY and SVGAGI. The CDR3 length is 15 residues. The CDR3 spells CASSYSRKSTDKQYF. The DNA of the CDR3 is TGTGCCAGCAGTTACTCGAGAAAAAGCACAGATAAGCAGTATTTT.

This clone has only a few counts. V and J are TRBV14 and TRBJ2-7; D may be TRBD1 (6 bases). V dropped 3 bases and J dropped 4 bases, with 13 bases sitting between them. CDR3 size: 14 residues. The V gene's germline CDR1 is SGHDN and CDR2 FVKESK. The CDR3 region has the DNA TGTGCCAGCAGCCACGGACAGATTAGATACGAGCAGTACTTC. It yields the protein CASSHGQIRYEQYF.

The rearrangement links TRBV7-2 to TRBJ2-1, with 9 bases identical to TRBD2. V shed 1 base, J shed 4 bases, and the junction held 11 bases outside the gene matches. The CDR3 totals 18 residues. The V gene's germline CDR1 is SGHTA and CDR2 FQGNSA. The CDR3 DNA reads as TGTGCCAGCAGCTTAGGGACATTAGCGGGAGATAGATACAATGAGCAGTTCTTC. The encoded protein is CASSLGTLAGDRYNEQFF.

The chain joins TRBV6-6 to TRBJ1-4; D gene unclear. Germline V gene lookup returns CDR1 MNHNY and CDR2 SVGAGI (reference sequence). With 10 bases removed from V and 16 bases from J, the gap between germline ends came to 25 bases. This CDR3 has 13 residues. CDR3 protein: CATLEVGTLIPFF. The DNA of the CDR3 is TGTGCCACCCTTGAGGTCGGAACCCTCATTCCGTTTTTT.

J is TRBJ2-7 and V is TRBV4-1; 8 bases map to TRBD2. J was trimmed by 2 bases and V by 10 bases; bases with no gene match: 10. This CDR3 has 14 residues. CDR1 MGHRA and CDR2 YSYEKL come from the germline V gene. CDR3 residues: CATKRELATYEQYF. CDR3 nucleotide sequence: TGCGCCACGAAGCGGGAGTTGGCCACCTACGAGCAGTACTTC.

Here the CDR3 reads CASRPGSGANVLTF. The CDR3 DNA follows: TGTGCCAGCAGGCCAGGGTCCGGGGCCAACGTCCTGACTTTC. The J gene is TRBJ2-6, the V gene TRBV7-2; maybe TRBD1 (5 bases). Germline CDR1 and CDR2: SGHTA and FQGNSA. Trimming removed 6 bases at V and 4 bases at J, with 10 bases between. CDR3 length equals 14 residues.

The chain employs TRBV3-1 (or the pseudogene TRBV3-2) and TRBJ2-2; 12 positions agree with TRBD1. V lost 4 bases and J lost 3; bases outside the gene matches: 3. CDR1 is LGHDT, CDR2 YNNKEL, per germline (reference sequence). The CDR3 runs to 16 residues. CDR3 region: CASSRGQGAHTGELFF. For the CDR3, the DNA is TGTGCCAGCAGCCGGGGACAGGGGGCGCACACCGGGGAGCTGTTTTTT.

J is TRBJ2-2 and V is TRBV6-6; maybe TRBD1 (6 bases). V dropped 1 base and J dropped 5 bases, with 8 bases sitting between them. This CDR3 is 14 amino acids long. Germline loops: CDR1 MNHNY, CDR2 SVGAGI (reference sequence). The CDR3 region has the DNA TGTGCCAGCAGTTACTACAGGGATACCGGGGAGCTGTTTTTT. Amino acid sequence: CASSYYRDTGELFF.

V is TRBV19 and J is TRBJ1-1; TRBD1 might be the D (5 bases). V was trimmed by 2 bases and J by 6 bases, leaving 16 bases between them. Germline V gene lookup returns CDR1 LNHDA and CDR2 SQIVND (reference sequence). The CDR3 extends over 15 amino acids. CDR3 region: CASSIIAGRGAEAFF. In DNA form, the CDR3 reads TGTGCCAGTAGTATAATCGCAGGGAGGGGTGCTGAAGCTTTCTTT. Together with reference TRBV19 and TRBJ1-1, the CDR3 gives the full variable domain: DGGITQSPKYLFRKEGQNVTLSCEQNLNHDAMYWYRQDPGQGLRLIYYSQIVNDFQKGDIAEGYSVSREKKESFPLTVTSAQKNPTAFYLCASSIIAGRGAEAFFGQGTRLTVV.

J is TRBJ1-5 and V is TRBV19; maybe TRBD1 (5 bases). CDR3 length: 19 amino acids. Germline V gives CDR1 LNHDA, CDR2 SQIVND (reference sequence). Trimming took off 3 bases at V and 1 base at J, with 22 bases between the two ends. CDR3 in amino acids: CASSIGSPGSLSSNQPQHF. Written as DNA, the CDR3 is TGTGCCAGTAGTATCGGGTCGCCAGGGTCCCTCAGCAGCAATCAGCCCCAGCATTTT.

The V and J genes are TRBV7-8 and TRBJ1-2; D might be TRBD1 (6 bases). Between the trimmed V and J ends, which lost 1 base and 2 bases, there was a span of 17 bases. The germline gives CDR1 SGHVS, CDR2 FQNEAQ. CDR3 length equals 17 residues. CDR3 protein: CASSLGSGTMINYGYTF. The DNA for the CDR3 is TGTGCCAGCAGCTTAGGCTCAGGGACAATGATCAACTATGGCTACACCTTC.

The chain links TRBV12-3 or TRBV12-4 to TRBJ1-1; D ambiguous. CDR3 length equals 13 residues. The germline V and J ends were trimmed by 1 base and 3 bases, with 6 bases remaining between them. CDR3 DNA: TGTGCCAGCAGTTTAGGAGTGGACACTGAAGCTTTCTTT. The encoded protein is CASSLGVDTEAFF.

The chain has TRBV2 and TRBJ1-5; TRBD1 agrees at 7 bases. CDR1 is SNHLY, CDR2 FYNNEI, per germline. V dropped 6 bases and J dropped 11; count of bases not matched to a gene: 10. The CDR3 is 13 amino acids. The CDR3, as DNA: TGTGCCAGCAGAGGGGGCGGACTATCAGCCCAGCATTTT. Protein: CASRGGGLSAQHF. Supplemented by reference TRBV2 and TRBJ1-5, the full variable domain reads EPEVTQTPSHQVTQMGQEVILRCVPISNHLYFYWYRQILGQKVEFLVSFYNNEISEKSEIFDDQFSVERPDGSNFTLKIRSTKLEDSAMYFCASRGGGLSAQHFGDGTRLSIL.

The chain carries TRBV28 and TRBJ2-7; 7 nucleotides agree with TRBD2. V shed 5 bases and J 2 bases; nucleotides not matched to a gene: 9. CDR3 size: 15 residues. Germline V gives CDR1 MDHEN, CDR2 SYDVKM. CDR3 protein: CASSPMGEGTYEQYF. Written as DNA, the CDR3 is TGTGCCAGCAGTCCCATGGGGGAGGGGACCTACGAGCAGTACTTC.

The chain is built from TRBV9 and TRBJ2-3; perhaps TRBD2 as D (6 bases). Deletions cut 6 bases from V and 4 bases from J, with 12 bases between. The CDR3 sequence is 13 residues long. The V gene's germline CDR1 is SGDLS and CDR2 YYNGEE. Written as DNA, the CDR3 is TGTGCCAGCACCGCGGGGACCTCAGATACGCAGTATTTT. It is translated as CASTAGTSDTQYF. The complete variable domain, with remaining parts taken from reference TRBV9 and TRBJ2-3, reads DSGVTQTPKHLITATGQRVTLRCSPRSGDLSVYWYQQSLDQGLQFLIQYYNGEERAKGNILERFSAQQFPDLHSELNLSSLELGDSALYFCASTAGTSDTQYFGPGTRLTVL.

V usage is TRBV5-1 and J usage is TRBJ1-3; TRBD1 might be the D (6 bases). V lost 0 bases to trimming and J lost 0 bases, with 13 bases between them. The germline CDR1 and CDR2 sequences are SGHRS and YFSETQ. The CDR3 contains 17 residues. The DNA of the CDR3 is TGCGCCAGCAGCTTGGTGGTACAGGGATCCTCTGGAAACACCATATATTTT. It specifies CASSLVVQGSSGNTIYF.

This clone appeared a few times. The chain couples TRBV5-4 to TRBJ2-2, with 10 bases lining up with TRBD1. The germline CDR1 and CDR2 sequences are SGHNT and YYREEE (reference sequence). The CDR3 spans 15 residues. Trimming took 1 base from V and 6 from J; bases not matched to a gene: 3. The CDR3 DNA sequence: TGTGCCAGCAGCTTGCCGGACAGGGGGGCCGGGGAGCTGTTTTTT. Its protein is CASSLPDRGAGELFF.

The genes are TRBV11-2 and TRBJ1-1, with D perhaps TRBD1 (5 bases). V dropped 1 base and J dropped 2 bases, with 14 bases sitting between them. Germline values: CDR1 SGHAT, CDR2 FQNNGV. This CDR3 contains 16 residues. The CDR3 bases are TGTGCCAGCAGCTTAGTCGGGGGAACCACTAACACTGAAGCTTTCTTT. This encodes CASSLVGGTTNTEAFF.

V usage is TRBV9 and J usage is TRBJ1-6; a weak D match, TRBD1 (5 bases). Germline V gene lookup returns CDR1 SGDLS and CDR2 YYNGEE. The CDR3 length is 15 residues. Trimming removed 4 bases from V and 11 bases from J, with 19 bases in between. The CDR3 DNA sequence: TGTGCCAGCAGCATAGATGAAGGGGCCCCTCCACCCCTCCACTTT. This gives the protein CASSIDEGAPPPLHF. Together with reference TRBV9 and TRBJ1-6, the CDR3 gives the full variable domain: DSGVTQTPKHLITATGQRVTLRCSPRSGDLSVYWYQQSLDQGLQFLIQYYNGEERAKGNILERFSAQQFPDLHSELNLSSLELGDSALYFCASSIDEGAPPPLHFGNGTRLTVT.

The chain employs TRBV5-1 and TRBJ2-1; 7 bases are a match to TRBD1. Germline CDR1 and CDR2: SGHRS and YFSETQ. The CDR3 runs 15 residues. After removal of 1 base from V and 1 base from J, the junction contained 2 bases not matched to a gene. CDR3 sequence reads: CASSLKGQSYNEQFF. CDR3 nucleotides: TGCGCCAGCAGCTTGAAGGGACAGTCCTACAATGAGCAGTTCTTC.

This chain links TRBV7-2 with TRBJ2-4, with a possible D match to TRBD1 (5 bases). The CDR3 totals 15 residues. The germline V gene encodes CDR1 SGHTA and CDR2 FQGNSA. The ends were cut back, 4 bases at V and 1 base at J, with 11 bases in the middle. The CDR3 DNA follows: TGTGCCAGCAGCTATTATCAGGGTGCCAAAAACATTCAGTACTTC. Translated, it gives CASSYYQGAKNIQYF. Combining the CDR3 with reference TRBV7-2 and TRBJ2-4 gives the whole variable domain GAGVSQSPSNKVTEKGKDVELRCDPISGHTALYWYRQSLGQGLEFLIYFQGNSAPDKSGLPSDRFSAERTGGSVSTLTIQRTQQEDSAVYLCASSYYQGAKNIQYFGAGTRLSVL.

The rearrangement joins TRBV7-2 to TRBJ1-6, with D maybe TRBD1 (5 bases). V lost 1 base and J 14 bases, leaving 12 bases between the germline ends. The CDR3 extends over 13 amino acids. From germline, CDR1 is SGHTA and CDR2 FQGNSA. The CDR3 DNA is TGTGCCAGCAGCTTAGTCCTACAAGGGGCCCTCCACTTT. This gives the protein CASSLVLQGALHF.

V usage is TRBV23-1 and J usage is TRBJ1-5, with no clear D. TRBV23-1 is filed as an ORF, its function uncertain. The CDR3 covers 15 residues. V was trimmed by 0 bases and J by 3 bases, leaving 9 bases between them. CDR3 nucleotide sequence: TGCGCCAGCAGTCAATCGGCGGCCTTCAATCAGCCCCAGCATTTT. Its protein is CASSQSAAFNQPQHF.

V and J are TRBV5-4 and TRBJ2-7; TRBD2 matches 16 bases. Germline values: CDR1 SGHNT, CDR2 YYREEE (reference sequence). V was clipped by 4 bases and J by 6 bases; unmatched bases: 4. This CDR3 spans 15 amino acids. The CDR3 sequence is CASSPGLAGGGEQYF. CDR3 coding DNA: TGTGCCAGCAGCCCGGGACTAGCGGGAGGGGGCGAGCAGTACTTC. Using reference TRBV5-4 and TRBJ2-7 for the parts outside the CDR3, the full variable domain is ETGVTQSPTHLIKTRGQQVTLRCSSQSGHNTVSWYQQALGQGPQFIFQYYREEENGRGNFPPRFSGLQFPNYSSELNVNALELDDSALYLCASSPGLAGGGEQYFGPGTRLTVT.

This clone was counted a single time. The chain has TRBV19 and TRBJ1-2; possible D gene TRBD1, 6 bases. This CDR3 is built from 15 residues. Trimming took off 5 bases at V and 1 base at J, with 14 bases between the two ends. The germline V gene has CDR1 LNHDA and CDR2 SQIVND (reference sequence). The CDR3 region is CASSLGRDNNYGYTF. In DNA form, the CDR3 reads TGTGCCAGTAGTCTTGGCAGGGACAATAACTATGGCTACACCTTC.

The gene calls are TRBV19 and TRBJ1-5, with D unresolved. Trimming removed 3 bases from V and 2 bases from J, with 8 bases in between. Germline V gene sequence: CDR1 LNHDA, CDR2 SQIVND (reference sequence). The CDR3 has 14 amino acids. CDR3 nucleotide sequence: TGTGCCAGTAGTATCCTGGCAGGCAATCAGCCCCAGCATTTT. Amino acid sequence: CASSILAGNQPQHF.

This clone was detected ten times or more. The chain has TRBV3-1 (or the pseudogene TRBV3-2) and TRBJ2-7; TRBD1 matches 7 bases. The J segment lost 3 bases and the V segment lost 4 bases, leaving 12 bases of the junction unmatched. CDR1 is LGHDT, CDR2 YNNKEL, per germline (reference sequence). There are 16 residues in the CDR3. The CDR3 nucleotides are TGTGCCAGCAGCCTCCGACAGGGAGTCTTGGTCTACGAGCAGTACTTC. It codes for CASSLRQGVLVYEQYF.

The rearrangement links TRBV19 to TRBJ2-3; maybe TRBD1 (6 bases). The germline gives CDR1 LNHDA, CDR2 SQIVND (reference sequence). This CDR3 region has 12 residues. Trimming took 6 bases from V and 5 from J, leaving 9 bases between them. Here the CDR3 reads CASSIQGDTQYF. CDR3 coding DNA: TGTGCCAGTAGCATACAGGGAGATACGCAGTATTTT.